These T cell receptor beta chains were read from a single sample in a study of identical twins. TCRdb re-called the 5' RACE reads with MiXCR, one entry per CDR3 protein. The table shows hundreds of thousands of distinct CDR3 sequences, with approximately 24% occurring only once. These same data were also listed under a study on T cells expressing NK-cell markers.

The sequenced sample was CD4+ T cells sorted from blood. The receptors were sampled from a woman aged 18-35 years in good health. Each CDR3 is given with its conserved first and last residue. A D gene is named only where the DNA matches it firmly. Size values are once, few and many counts, or a class for expanded clones, and some rows have none.

d_call	cdr3_length	v_call	clone_size	j_call	cdr3_aa	cdr3_nt
TRBD2	15	TRBV6-2/TRBV6-3	few	TRBJ2-1	CASKRAGGSYNEQFF	TGTGCCAGCAAGCGGGCGGGGGGCTCCTACAATGAGCAGTTCTTC
TRBD1	14	TRBV19	-	TRBJ2-7	CASSSWTGKNEQYF	TGTGCCAGTAGTTCCTGGACAGGGAAGAACGAGCAGTACTTC
TRBD1	15	TRBV2	-	TRBJ2-5	CASSKQGVGLETQYF	TGTGCCAGCAGTAAACAGGGGGTGGGCCTGGAGACCCAGTACTTC
-	13	TRBV10-3	-	TRBJ2-1	CAINPLPYHEQFF	TGTGCCATCAACCCCCTCCCTTACCATGAGCAGTTCTTC
TRBD2	20	TRBV6-2/TRBV6-3	-	TRBJ2-6	CASSYPGLSNGGTGANVLTF	TGTGCCAGCAGTTATCCCGGACTCTCTAACGGGGGGACTGGGGCCAACGTCCTGACTTTC
TRBD1	14	TRBV10-3	few	TRBJ1-1	CAIRPGQGGPEAFF	TGTGCCATCAGACCGGGACAGGGGGGGCCTGAAGCTTTCTTT
TRBD1	15	TRBV5-1	-	TRBJ2-3	CASSPAEGAGDTQYF	TGCGCCAGCAGCCCTGCCGAGGGGGCTGGAGATACGCAGTATTTT
TRBD2	15	TRBV12-3/TRBV12-4	few	TRBJ2-2	CASSLAASGGSELFF	TGTGCCAGCAGTTTAGCGGCTAGCGGGGGGTCGGAGCTGTTTTTT
-	12	TRBV3-1	few	TRBJ2-7	CASSQASSEQYF	TGTGCCAGCAGCCAAGCATCGTCCGAGCAGTACTTC
-	13	TRBV11-2	-	TRBJ2-1	CASSPGLDNEQFF	TGTGCCAGCAGCCCAGGACTTGACAATGAGCAGTTCTTC
-	14	TRBV9	-	TRBJ1-4	CASSRATTREKLFF	TGTGCCAGCAGCAGAGCGACGACACGTGAAAAACTGTTTTTT
TRBD1	13	TRBV20-1	many	TRBJ2-3	CSAQGASTDTQYF	TGCAGTGCACAGGGGGCGAGCACAGATACGCAGTATTTT
TRBD2	17	TRBV12-3/TRBV12-4	few	TRBJ2-2	CASSLVEWTSGAGELFF	TGTGCCAGCAGTTTGGTTGAGTGGACTAGCGGGGCCGGGGAGCTGTTTTTT
-	15	TRBV9	-	TRBJ1-1	CASSVAGERSTEAFF	TGTGCCAGCAGCGTAGCTGGAGAGAGGAGCACTGAAGCTTTCTTT
TRBD2	14	TRBV2	-	TRBJ2-1	CASRLLARYNEQFF	TGTGCCAGCAGACTACTAGCGCGATACAATGAGCAGTTCTTC
-	15	TRBV5-1	-	TRBJ1-6	CASSLPQGPDSPLHF	TGCGCCAGCAGCTTACCCCAGGGTCCAGATTCACCCCTCCACTTT
TRBD1	14	TRBV18	few	TRBJ2-1	CASSPRTGDNEQFF	TGTGCCAGCTCACCCAGGACAGGGGACAATGAGCAGTTCTTC
-	13	TRBV28	-	TRBJ2-5	CASSLPREETQYF	TGTGCCAGCAGCTTGCCCCGCGAAGAGACCCAGTACTTC
-	13	TRBV19	few	TRBJ1-3	CASTSDSGNTIYF	TGTGCCAGTACCTCAGATTCTGGAAACACCATATATTTT
TRBD2	15	TRBV18	few	TRBJ2-1	CASSLAGATYNEQFF	TGTGCCAGCTCCCTAGCGGGAGCCACCTACAATGAGCAGTTCTTC
TRBD2	12	TRBV2	-	TRBJ2-5	CASTSGRETQYF	TGTGCCAGCACTAGCGGGAGGGAGACCCAGTACTTC
-	13	TRBV6-5	-	TRBJ1-2	CASSYRGIPGYTF	TGTGCCAGCAGTTATAGGGGTATACCCGGCTACACCTTC
TRBD1	18	TRBV11-1	-	TRBJ2-7	CASRQEGSGQASSYEQYF	TGTGCCAGCAGGCAAGAGGGATCCGGACAGGCTAGCTCCTACGAGCAGTACTTC
TRBD1	15	TRBV6-1	-	TRBJ2-5	CASSDRGTAIETQYF	TGTGCCAGCAGCGACAGGGGGACGGCCATAGAGACCCAGTACTTC
-	11	TRBV7-9	few	TRBJ2-1	CASTKYNEQFF	TGTGCCAGCACAAAGTACAATGAGCAGTTCTTC
-	13	TRBV20-1	-	TRBJ2-7	CSARRRGPIEQYF	TGCAGTGCTAGACGGCGGGGGCCTATCGAGCAGTACTTC
-	12	TRBV2	-	TRBJ2-5	CASMMYQETQYF	TGTGCCAGCATGATGTACCAAGAGACCCAGTACTTC
TRBD2	17	TRBV12-5	-	TRBJ2-1	CASGLGTSGHVWNEQFF	TGTGCTAGTGGTTTGGGGACTAGCGGCCACGTGTGGAATGAGCAGTTCTTC
-	15	TRBV3-1	few	TRBJ2-7	CASSGRTGTSYEQYF	TGTGCCAGCAGCGGACGGACGGGAACATCCTACGAGCAGTACTTC
TRBD2	17	TRBV12-3/TRBV12-4	-	TRBJ2-1	CASRGLAGAPSGNEQFF	TGTGCCAGCAGGGGACTAGCGGGGGCCCCCAGCGGCAATGAGCAGTTCTTC
-	13	TRBV24-1	-	TRBJ1-1	CATSDSGGAEAFF	TGTGCCACCAGTGACTCGGGTGGGGCTGAAGCTTTCTTT
-	15	TRBV20-1	-	TRBJ2-1	CSARGLRDPHDEQFF	TGCAGTGCTAGAGGTTTAAGGGACCCCCACGATGAGCAGTTCTTC
-	13	TRBV29-1	-	TRBJ2-7	CSVSDPLSGEQYF	TGCAGCGTTTCGGACCCCCTCTCGGGGGAGCAGTACTTC
-	14	TRBV10-3	-	TRBJ2-1	CAISPNVNRGEQFF	TGTGCCATCAGTCCTAACGTGAACCGGGGTGAGCAGTTCTTC
TRBD1	14	TRBV18	-	TRBJ2-7	CASSPDRKTGEQYF	TGTGCCAGCTCACCGGACAGGAAAACTGGAGAGCAGTACTTC
TRBD2	17	TRBV7-8	-	TRBJ2-1	CASSLLSSGFSYNEQFF	TGTGCCAGCAGCTTATTGTCTAGCGGTTTTTCCTACAATGAGCAGTTCTTC
TRBD2	13	TRBV5-1	-	TRBJ2-1	CASMTSGSREQFF	TGCGCCAGCATGACTAGCGGGAGCCGTGAGCAGTTCTTC
TRBD2	16	TRBV12-3/TRBV12-4	-	TRBJ2-1	CASSPPFAGGNNEQFF	TGTGCCAGCAGTCCCCCTTTTGCGGGAGGGAACAATGAGCAGTTCTTC
TRBD1	13	TRBV12-3/TRBV12-4	-	TRBJ2-7	CASFGQGAYEQYF	TGTGCCAGTTTCGGACAGGGGGCCTACGAGCAGTACTTC
-	15	TRBV7-2	once	TRBJ2-2	CASSPGSGSTGELFF	TGTGCCAGCAGCCCCGGAAGCGGTTCCACCGGGGAGCTGTTTTTT
TRBD1	15	TRBV6-5	few	TRBJ2-1	CASRSSGTGDRGQFF	TGTGCCAGCAGATCCTCCGGGACAGGGGATCGTGGGCAGTTCTTC
-	16	TRBV4-2	-	TRBJ2-5	CASSQDLRRDQETQYF	TGTGCCAGCAGCCAAGACCTGAGGAGGGATCAAGAGACCCAGTACTTC
TRBD2	17	TRBV12-3/TRBV12-4	few	TRBJ2-6	CASSVLAGRSGANVLTF	TGTGCCAGCAGTGTACTAGCGGGACGCTCTGGGGCCAACGTCCTGACTTTC
-	15	TRBV9	-	TRBJ2-7	CASSVSSYGVGEQYF	TGTGCCAGCAGCGTTTCGAGCTATGGTGTAGGCGAGCAGTACTTC
TRBD2	15	TRBV10-2	-	TRBJ2-7	CASRKAGLAIYEQYF	TGCGCCAGCAGGAAGGCAGGACTAGCCATCTACGAGCAGTACTTC
-	14	TRBV5-5	-	TRBJ1-5	CASSLGLREQPQHF	TGTGCCAGCAGCTTGGGTCTCAGGGAACAGCCCCAGCATTTT
-	15	TRBV25-1	-	TRBJ1-2	CASSDPGSSNYGYTF	TGTGCCAGCAGTGATCCCGGATCCTCCAACTATGGCTACACCTTC
-	15	TRBV6-1	few	TRBJ2-3	CASSLSARDTDTQYF	TGTGCCAGCAGCCTCTCTGCTCGGGACACAGATACGCAGTATTTT
-	14	TRBV5-1	-	TRBJ2-7	CASSGPSGAYEQYF	TGCGCCAGCAGCGGGCCCTCTGGGGCCTACGAGCAGTACTTC
-	12	TRBV7-9	-	TRBJ1-1	CASSLRVPMAFF	TGTGCCAGCAGCTTAAGAGTACCGATGGCTTTCTTT
-	16	TRBV6-2/TRBV6-3	few	TRBJ2-1	CASSYETSVWGNEQFF	TGTGCCAGCAGTTACGAGACCAGCGTCTGGGGCAATGAGCAGTTCTTC
-	16	TRBV4-3	-	TRBJ2-3	CASSHGEPQGTDTQYF	TGCGCCAGCAGCCACGGTGAACCGCAGGGCACAGATACGCAGTATTTT
-	13	TRBV13	-	TRBJ2-5	CASSLIGRETQYF	TGTGCCAGCAGCTTAATAGGACGAGAGACCCAGTACTTC
-	14	TRBV20-1	few	TRBJ1-1	CSAREGGLNTEAFF	TGCAGTGCTAGAGAAGGAGGGCTGAACACTGAAGCTTTCTTT
-	17	TRBV5-1	few	TRBJ1-2	CASSPTRPNRANYGYTF	TGCGCCAGCAGTCCTACCCGGCCCAACAGGGCTAACTATGGCTACACCTTC